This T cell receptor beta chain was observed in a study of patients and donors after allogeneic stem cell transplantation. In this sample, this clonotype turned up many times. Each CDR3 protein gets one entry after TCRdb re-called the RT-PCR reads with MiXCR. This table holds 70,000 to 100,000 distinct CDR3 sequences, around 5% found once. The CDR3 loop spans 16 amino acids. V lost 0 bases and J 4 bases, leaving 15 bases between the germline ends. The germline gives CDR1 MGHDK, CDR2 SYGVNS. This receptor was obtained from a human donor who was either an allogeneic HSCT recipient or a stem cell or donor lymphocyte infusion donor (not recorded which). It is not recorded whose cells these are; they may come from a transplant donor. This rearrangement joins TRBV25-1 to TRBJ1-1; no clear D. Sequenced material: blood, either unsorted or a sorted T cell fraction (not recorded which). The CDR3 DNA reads TGTGCCAGCAGTGAATACAGGAATACCCGGTCCACTGAAGCTTTCTTT. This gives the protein CASSEYRNTRSTEAFF.